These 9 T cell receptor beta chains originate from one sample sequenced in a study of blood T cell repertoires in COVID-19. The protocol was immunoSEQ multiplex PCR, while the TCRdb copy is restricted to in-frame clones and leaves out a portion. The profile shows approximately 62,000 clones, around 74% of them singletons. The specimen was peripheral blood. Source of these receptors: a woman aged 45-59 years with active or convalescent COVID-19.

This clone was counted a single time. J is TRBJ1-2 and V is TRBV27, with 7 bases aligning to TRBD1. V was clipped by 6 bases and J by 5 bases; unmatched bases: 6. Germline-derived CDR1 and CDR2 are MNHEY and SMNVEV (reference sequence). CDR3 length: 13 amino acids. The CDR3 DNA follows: TGTGCCAGCAGCCGCGGGACAGTTTATGGCTACACCTTC. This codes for CASSRGTVYGYTF.

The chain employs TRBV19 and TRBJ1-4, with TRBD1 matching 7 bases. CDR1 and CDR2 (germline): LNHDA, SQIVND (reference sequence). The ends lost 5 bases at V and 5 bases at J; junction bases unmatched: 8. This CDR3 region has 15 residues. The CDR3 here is CASSSTGADNEKLFF. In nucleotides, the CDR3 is TGTGCCAGTAGTTCAACAGGGGCCGACAATGAAAAACTGTTTTTT.

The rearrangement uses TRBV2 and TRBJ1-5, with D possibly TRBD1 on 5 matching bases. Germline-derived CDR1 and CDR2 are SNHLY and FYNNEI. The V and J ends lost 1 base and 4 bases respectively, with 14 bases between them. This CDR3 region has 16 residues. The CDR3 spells CASSEVRRPGNQPQHF. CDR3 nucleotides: TGTGCCAGCAGTGAAGTGAGGAGACCAGGGAATCAGCCCCAGCATTTT.

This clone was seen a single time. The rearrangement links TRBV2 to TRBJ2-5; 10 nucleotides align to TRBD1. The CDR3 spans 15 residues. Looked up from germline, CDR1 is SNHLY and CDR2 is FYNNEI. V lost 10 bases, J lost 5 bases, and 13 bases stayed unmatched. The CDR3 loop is CATCLRTGGGETQYF. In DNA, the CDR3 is TGTGCCACCTGCTTACGGACAGGGGGAGGGGAGACCCAGTACTTC.

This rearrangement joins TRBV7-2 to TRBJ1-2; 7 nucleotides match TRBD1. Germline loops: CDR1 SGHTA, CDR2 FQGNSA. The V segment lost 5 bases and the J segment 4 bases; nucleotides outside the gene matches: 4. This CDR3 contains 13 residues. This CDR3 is CASSIGTAYGYTF. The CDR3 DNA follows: TGTGCCAGCAGCATCGGGACAGCCTATGGCTACACCTTC.

The CDR3 here is CSVGGRDTQYF. For the CDR3, the DNA is TGCAGCGTTGGCGGGAGGGATACGCAGTATTTT. The genes are TRBV29-1 and TRBJ2-3, with 8 bases fitting TRBD2. Trimming removed 4 bases from V and 6 bases from J; junction bases left unmatched: 0. This CDR3 is built from 11 residues. Germline-derived CDR1 and CDR2 are SQVTM and ANQGSEA.

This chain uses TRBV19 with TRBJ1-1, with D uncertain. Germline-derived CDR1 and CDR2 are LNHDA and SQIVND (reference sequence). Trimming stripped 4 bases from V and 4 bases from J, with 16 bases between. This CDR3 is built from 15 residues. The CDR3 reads CASSTRPGRGTEAFF. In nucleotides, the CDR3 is TGTGCCAGTAGTACCCGGCCGGGAAGAGGCACTGAAGCTTTCTTT.

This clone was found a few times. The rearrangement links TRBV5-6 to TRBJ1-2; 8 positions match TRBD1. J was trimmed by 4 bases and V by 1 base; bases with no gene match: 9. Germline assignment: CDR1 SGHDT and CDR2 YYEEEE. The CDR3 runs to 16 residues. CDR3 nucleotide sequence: TGTGCCAGCAGCTTGAACAGATTGGACAGGGCCTATGGCTACACCTTC. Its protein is CASSLNRLDRAYGYTF.

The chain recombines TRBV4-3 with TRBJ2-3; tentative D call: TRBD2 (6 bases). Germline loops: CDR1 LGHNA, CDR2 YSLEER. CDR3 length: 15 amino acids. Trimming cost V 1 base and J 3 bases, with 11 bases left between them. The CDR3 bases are TGCGCCAGCAGCCAAGGGGGGGACCCAACAGATACGCAGTATTTT. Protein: CASSQGGDPTDTQYF.